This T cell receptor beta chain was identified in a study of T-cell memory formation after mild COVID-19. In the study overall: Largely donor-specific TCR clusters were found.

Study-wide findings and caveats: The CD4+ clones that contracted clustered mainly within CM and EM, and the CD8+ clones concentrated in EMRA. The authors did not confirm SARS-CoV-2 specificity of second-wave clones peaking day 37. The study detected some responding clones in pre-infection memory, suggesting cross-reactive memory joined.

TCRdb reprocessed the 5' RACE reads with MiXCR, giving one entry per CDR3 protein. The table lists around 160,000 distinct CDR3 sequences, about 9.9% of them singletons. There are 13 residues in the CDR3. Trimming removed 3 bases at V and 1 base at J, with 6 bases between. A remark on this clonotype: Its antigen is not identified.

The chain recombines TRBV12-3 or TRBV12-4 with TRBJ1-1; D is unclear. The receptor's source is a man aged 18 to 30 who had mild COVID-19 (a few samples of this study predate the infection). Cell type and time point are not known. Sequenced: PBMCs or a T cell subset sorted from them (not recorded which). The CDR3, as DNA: TGTGCCAGCAGTTTCGACCGGAACACTGAAGCTTTCTTT. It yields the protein CASSFDRNTEAFF.